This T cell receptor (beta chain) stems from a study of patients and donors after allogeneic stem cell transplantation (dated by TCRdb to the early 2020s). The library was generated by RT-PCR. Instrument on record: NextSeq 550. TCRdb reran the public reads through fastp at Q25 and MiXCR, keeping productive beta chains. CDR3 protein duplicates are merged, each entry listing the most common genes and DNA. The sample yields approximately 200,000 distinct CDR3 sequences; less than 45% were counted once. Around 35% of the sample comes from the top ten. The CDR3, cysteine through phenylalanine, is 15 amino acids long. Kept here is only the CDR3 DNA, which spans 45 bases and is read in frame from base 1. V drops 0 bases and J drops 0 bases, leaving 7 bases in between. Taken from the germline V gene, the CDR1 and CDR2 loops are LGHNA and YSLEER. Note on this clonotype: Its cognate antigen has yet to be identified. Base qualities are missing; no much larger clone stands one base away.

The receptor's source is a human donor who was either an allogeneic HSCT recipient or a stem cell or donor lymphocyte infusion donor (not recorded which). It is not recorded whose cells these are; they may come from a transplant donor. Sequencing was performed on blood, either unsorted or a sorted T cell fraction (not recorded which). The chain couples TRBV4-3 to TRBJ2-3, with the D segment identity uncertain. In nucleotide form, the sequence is TGCGCCAGCAGCCAAGATGGTCCCAGCACAGATACGCAGTATTTT. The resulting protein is CASSQDGPSTDTQYF.